This entry features one T cell receptor (beta chain) sequence. Its specificity is unknown. Using its own MiXCR run on the RT-PCR reads, TCRdb lists one record per CDR3 protein. Of 650,000 to 850,000 distinct CDR3 sequences listed, over 11% are singletons. This sample stems from a study of response to subunit inactivated influenza vaccine. Study findings and constraints: Seasonal influenza vaccination, on each occasion, was suggested by the authors to recruit few new T cells.

This specimen consisted of PBMCs from blood, obtained 14 days before vaccination. The TCR was taken from a man aged 45-65 years who received an inactivated influenza vaccine.

The CDR3 loop reads CAISTTSTGGLDNEQFF. For the CDR3, the DNA is TGTGCCATCAGTACCACATCCACGGGGGGGCTGGACAATGAGCAGTTCTTC. The chain carries TRBV10-3 and TRBJ2-1, with 8 nucleotides matching TRBD2. J was trimmed by 5 bases and V by 5 bases; bases with no gene match: 14. The CDR3 sequence is 17 residues long. The V gene's germline CDR1 is ENHRY and CDR2 SYGVKD.